This is a list of T cell receptor beta chains from one sample in a study of T cells after yellow fever vaccination. TCRdb fed the 5' RACE reads into MiXCR, producing one record per CDR3 protein. The table records 150,000 to 200,000 distinct CDR3 sequences, less than 9% of them present only once. Material: CD4+ T cells sorted from PBMCs, obtained 4 to 6 days after the first yellow fever vaccination. The origin of the receptors is a man between 18 and 35 years old who received the YFV17D yellow fever vaccine. Both conserved end residues are part of each CDR3. The D gene is left open where the match is weak. Clone size, where shown, is once, few, many, or a class for clones that have expanded.

D: TRBD2; size: many; V: TRBV12-3/TRBV12-4; J: TRBJ2-3; CDR3: CASGLAVTDTQYF; DNA: TGTGCCAGCGGACTAGCAGTAACAGATACGCAGTATTTT
D: -; size: -; V: TRBV7-9; J: TRBJ1-6; CDR3: CASSPGLSGNSPLHF; DNA: TGTGCCAGCAGCCCTGGCTTGTCCGGGAATTCACCCCTCCACTTT
D: TRBD1; size: many; V: TRBV5-1; J: TRBJ2-5; CDR3: CASSFPGGETQYF; DNA: TGCGCCAGCAGCTTCCCAGGGGGAGAGACCCAGTACTTC
D: TRBD1; size: few; V: TRBV6-1; J: TRBJ2-7; CDR3: CASRTRQGGTYEQYF; DNA: TGTGCCAGCAGGACTAGACAGGGGGGAACCTACGAGCAGTACTTC
D: -; size: few; V: TRBV7-2; J: TRBJ2-1; CDR3: CASSLIWPNEQFF; DNA: TGTGCCAGCAGCTTAATCTGGCCCAATGAGCAGTTCTTC
D: -; size: many; V: TRBV5-1; J: TRBJ2-1; CDR3: CASSFDGEQFF; DNA: TGCGCCAGCAGCTTCGACGGTGAGCAGTTCTTC
D: -; size: many; V: TRBV18; J: TRBJ2-3; CDR3: CASSPSLKSGTDTQYF; DNA: TGTGCCAGCTCACCATCTCTTAAGTCGGGCACAGATACGCAGTATTTT
D: -; size: many; V: TRBV4-2; J: TRBJ2-1; CDR3: CASSQDPASQSVEQFF; DNA: TGTGCCAGCAGCCAAGACCCGGCCTCACAGAGCGTTGAGCAGTTCTTC
D: TRBD1; size: many; V: TRBV4-3; J: TRBJ2-3; CDR3: CASSPRQGAADTQYF; DNA: TGCGCCAGCAGCCCCCGACAGGGAGCGGCAGATACGCAGTATTTT
D: -; size: many; V: TRBV5-1; J: TRBJ1-3; CDR3: CASSPQQGNTIYF; DNA: TGCGCCAGCAGCCCCCAACAAGGAAACACCATATATTTT
D: -; size: many; V: TRBV3-1; J: TRBJ2-5; CDR3: CASSQLTGLWSQYF; DNA: TGTGCCAGCAGCCAACTGACTGGATTGTGGTCCCAGTACTTC
D: -; size: many; V: TRBV20-1; J: TRBJ2-7; CDR3: CSARAPSGSYEQYF; DNA: TGCAGTGCTCGGGCCCCCTCCGGGTCCTACGAGCAGTACTTC
D: -; size: many; V: TRBV10-3; J: TRBJ1-4; CDR3: CAIRANEKLFF; DNA: TGTGCCATCAGGGCTAATGAAAAACTGTTTTTT
D: TRBD2; size: few; V: TRBV20-1; J: TRBJ2-3; CDR3: CSASQGRGGRGDTQYF; DNA: TGCAGTGCCTCTCAGGGGCGGGGGGGCCGCGGAGATACGCAGTATTTT
D: -; size: many; V: TRBV2; J: TRBJ2-2; CDR3: CASSVRLGGGELFF; DNA: TGTGCCAGCAGTGTCCGACTAGGTGGCGGGGAGCTGTTTTTT
D: -; size: few; V: TRBV2; J: TRBJ1-4; CDR3: CASSLPGENEKLFF; DNA: TGTGCCAGCAGCCTGCCTGGAGAGAATGAAAAACTGTTTTTT
D: TRBD1; size: few; V: TRBV20-1; J: TRBJ1-5; CDR3: CSAQGQLLNQPQHF; DNA: TGCAGTGCCCAGGGACAGCTCTTAAATCAGCCCCAGCATTTT
D: -; size: many; V: TRBV3-1; J: TRBJ1-5; CDR3: CASSQSSGLDQPQHF; DNA: TGTGCCAGCAGCCAATCCTCAGGGCTGGATCAGCCCCAGCATTTT
D: -; size: many; V: TRBV19; J: TRBJ1-1; CDR3: CASSLEGDTEAFF; DNA: TGTGCCAGTAGTTTAGAGGGGGACACTGAAGCTTTCTTT
D: TRBD2; size: many; V: TRBV7-6; J: TRBJ2-1; CDR3: CASSLVFRRGLPKSSYNEQFF; DNA: TGTGCCAGCAGCTTAGTATTTAGGCGGGGGTTACCCAAAAGCTCCTACAATGAGCAGTTCTTC
D: TRBD2; size: -; V: TRBV7-9; J: TRBJ2-3; CDR3: CASSRSRLAGDTQYF; DNA: TGTGCCAGCAGCCGCTCTCGACTAGCGGGAGATACGCAGTATTTT
D: -; size: many; V: TRBV9; J: TRBJ2-2; CDR3: CASTRENTGELFF; DNA: TGTGCCAGCACCCGGGAGAACACCGGGGAGCTGTTTTTT